This passage covers 8 T cell receptor beta chains from one sample sequenced in a study of blood T cells in healthy people across ages. The authors ran a second PCR of roughly 6 to 12 cycles using a sample-barcoded 5' primer and a J-beta primer mix. MiXCR, run by TCRdb on the 5' RACE reads, gives a single entry per CDR3 protein. The sample yields 1 million to 1.2 million distinct CDR3 sequences, more than 30% seen once. Sequences were obtained from blood. These receptors were obtained from a man aged 18 to 29 in good health.

In this sample, this clonotype turned up a few times. In nucleotides, the CDR3 is TGTGCCAGCCCATTCCGGAGGGAGAATAATTCACCCCTCCACTTT. Its translation: CASPFRRENNSPLHF. This chain uses TRBV18 with TRBJ1-6; no firm D call. Trimming stripped 8 bases from V and 5 bases from J, with 16 bases between. CDR3 size: 15 residues. Germline lookup yields CDR1 KGHSH and CDR2 LQKENI.

Details on this clonotype: A read error may be the cause here, since a much bigger clone is one base away. V usage is TRBV7-2 and J usage is TRBJ2-3; 10 bases agree with TRBD2. With 5 bases clipped from V and 6 bases from J, the junction kept 14 bases outside the gene matches. The germline V gene encodes CDR1 SGHTA and CDR2 FQGNSA. The CDR3 loop spans 17 amino acids. The DNA of the CDR3 is TGTGCCAGCAGCCCAACCCTAGCGGGGGACGTTCGTGATACGCAGTATTTT. It encodes CASSPTLAGDVRDTQYF.

This clonotype showed up just a few times. This chain joins TRBV2 and TRBJ1-1; D gene ambiguous. The V and J ends lost 5 bases and 6 bases respectively, with 13 bases between them. This CDR3 comprises 13 residues. CDR1 is SNHLY, CDR2 FYNNEI, per germline. In DNA form, the CDR3 reads TGTGCCAGCAGTCGGAATTTCGCTTCTGAAGCTTTCTTT. Amino acids: CASSRNFASEAFF. Full variable domain (outside the CDR3, taken from reference TRBV2 and TRBJ1-1): EPEVTQTPSHQVTQMGQEVILRCVPISNHLYFYWYRQILGQKVEFLVSFYNNEISEKSEIFDDQFSVERPDGSNFTLKIRSTKLEDSAMYFCASSRNFASEAFFGQGTRLTVV.

This sequence joins TRBV2 and TRBJ2-2; D gene ambiguous. The CDR3 length is 12 residues. From germline, CDR1 is SNHLY and CDR2 FYNNEI. V gave up 11 bases and J gave up 1 base, with 8 bases separating them. The CDR3 nucleotides are TGTGCCGAAAAACAGAACACCGGGGAGCTGTTTTTT. This sequence encodes CAEKQNTGELFF.

V gene TRBV9 combines with J gene TRBJ2-1; 7 bases match TRBD1. This CDR3 spans 15 amino acids. The V and J ends lost 4 bases and 8 bases, in that order; junction bases with no gene match: 12. The germline V gene encodes CDR1 SGDLS and CDR2 YYNGEE. The CDR3 reads CASSLRQGALDEQFF. CDR3 DNA sequence: TGTGCCAGCAGCTTAAGACAGGGAGCCCTCGATGAGCAGTTCTTC.

This clonotype was detected only once. The chain employs TRBV4-1 and TRBJ2-7; 7 bases agree with TRBD1. Per the germline V gene, CDR1 is MGHRA and CDR2 is YSYEKL. The CDR3 length is 14 residues. V lost 4 bases, J lost 7 bases, and 10 bases stayed unmatched. CDR3 coding DNA: TGCGCCAGCAGCCCAGGCAAGGGGGCGAATGAGCAGTACTTC. Translation gives CASSPGKGANEQYF.

As concerns this clonotype: Being one base from a much bigger clone, this may be a read error. The chain joins TRBV29-1 to TRBJ2-5; D not certain. Germline loops: CDR1 SQVTM, CDR2 ANQGSEA. Trimming pared 5 bases from V and 0 bases from J, leaving 16 bases between. The CDR3 runs 15 residues. CDR3 region: CSVPIGLMYQETQYF. The DNA for the CDR3 is TGCAGCGTTCCCATTGGTTTGATGTACCAAGAGACCCAGTACTTC.

V gene TRBV30 combines with J gene TRBJ2-3, with D possibly matching TRBD1 (5 bases). The CDR3 has 15 amino acids. Trimming removed 1 base at V and 2 bases at J, with 13 bases between. Germline-derived CDR1 and CDR2 are GTSNPN and SVGIG (reference sequence). The DNA for the CDR3 is TGTGCCTGGAGTGACCAGGGCCAGTACACAGATACGCAGTATTTT. Its protein product is CAWSDQGQYTDTQYF.